One sample yielded the 27 T cell receptor beta chains listed below, sequenced in a study of T cell clonality in common variable immunodeficiency. Findings of the study overall: Common variable immunodeficiency TCR beta sequences reportedly had fewer deletions and N-nucleotide insertions.

For these TCRs, the target antigens are not known. Clones were read by immunoSEQ multiplex PCR, and TCRdb kept only the in-frame ones, dropping some. The sample has just under 5,500 clones, none seen only once; the top ten hold 14%. The sample comprised peripheral blood mononuclear cells. All receptors come from a human donor with common variable immunodeficiency.

This clone was picked up many times. With the read ending 3 residues before the CDR3 end, the germline J gene is used to fill in that end. The V and J genes are TRBV7-2 and TRBJ1-5; a weak D match, TRBD1 (5 bases). CDR1 and CDR2 from the germline V gene are SGHTA and FQGNSA. Between the trimmed V and J ends, which lost 3 bases and 7 bases, there was a span of 10 bases. The CDR3 contains 13 residues. Partial CDR3 DNA: TGTGCCAGCAGCTTGGGGGGGATCCAGCCC. Its translation is CASSLGGIQP. The CDR3 reads in full as CASSLGGIQPQHF.

As for this clone: With the read ending 3 residues before the CDR3 end, the germline J gene is used to fill in that end. J is TRBJ1-1 and V is TRBV11-2; the D is unclear. V dropped 0 bases and J dropped 7 bases, with 12 bases sitting between them. Germline CDR1 is SGHAT and CDR2 is FQNNGV. The CDR3 is 14 residues long. The covered CDR3 bases are TGTGCCAGCAGCTTAGATCGCTCAGGCAATGAA. Encoded protein: CASSLDRSGNE. The entire CDR3 protein is CASSLDRSGNEAFF.

This clone has ten or more counts. The read gets to within 3 residues of the CDR3 end, and the germline J gene fills in the rest. The chain joins TRBV18 to TRBJ1-5; 11 bases align to TRBD1. The germline V gene encodes CDR1 KGHSH and CDR2 LQKENI. CDR3 length equals 15 residues. V lost 5 bases and J lost 7; bases outside the gene matches: 7. The CDR3 DNA, read in part, is TGTGCCAGCTCAGAGGACAGGGGGCCGGGGCAGCCC. It specifies CASSEDRGPGQP. The entire CDR3 protein is CASSEDRGPGQPQHF.

Comment on this clone: The read terminates 3 residues ahead of where the CDR3 ends, so the germline J gene completes it. This rearrangement joins TRBV2 to TRBJ2-5; D is uncertain. Deletions cut 4 bases from V and 4 bases from J, with 4 bases between. Germline assignment: CDR1 SNHLY and CDR2 FYNNEI. The CDR3 runs to 11 residues. The part of the CDR3 DNA that was read is TGTGCCAGCAGTGCGGTAGAGACC. Translation gives CASSAVET. Given in full, the CDR3 is CASSAVETQYF.

This clone occurred many times. The read finishes 3 residues shy of the CDR3 end, and the germline J gene is used to complete it. The rearrangement uses TRBV12-3 or TRBV12-4 and TRBJ2-1, with unresolved D. This CDR3 has 12 amino acids. Trimming removed 5 bases from V and 8 bases from J, with 10 bases in between. The covered CDR3 bases are TGTGCCAGCAGTCTGGCCCGAGATGAG. The encoded protein is CASSLARDE. The CDR3 as a whole reads CASSLARDEQFF.

This clone was recorded at least ten times. Read sequence stops 3 residues before the CDR3 end, and the germline J gene provides the missing end. V and J are TRBV29-1 and TRBJ1-2, with D hard to call. The CDR3 extends over 12 amino acids. Trimming took 0 bases from V and 1 from J, leaving 3 bases between them. Germline values: CDR1 SQVTM, CDR2 ANQGSEA. The chain's CDR3 is CSVEDSNYGYTF. The CDR3 DNA, read in part, is TGCAGCGTTGAAGACAGTAACTATGGC.

This clone was seen a handful of times. The read ends 3 residues shy of where the CDR3 ends; the end is completed using the germline J gene. The chain couples TRBV2 to TRBJ2-7, with D tentatively TRBD2 (6 bases). Trimming took 4 bases from V and 6 from J, leaving 16 bases between them. This CDR3 is 14 amino acids long. Germline CDR1 is SNHLY and CDR2 is FYNNEI. CDR3 in amino acids: CASSVAGKRSEQYF. The DNA read from the CDR3 is TGTGCCAGCAGTGTGGCGGGAAAGCGTAGCGAG.

This clone occurred many times. The read terminates 3 residues before the CDR3 end, so the remaining end is supplied by the germline J gene. This sequence joins TRBV18 and TRBJ1-2, with D uncertain. Germline CDR1 and CDR2: KGHSH and LQKENI. This CDR3 spans 14 amino acids. The germline V and J ends were trimmed by 4 bases and 7 bases, with 16 bases remaining between them. The CDR3 DNA, read in part, is TGTGCCAGCTCACGAGAGAGAGAGGCTTTTGGC. Translated, it gives CASSREREAFG. The full CDR3 protein is CASSREREAFGYTF.

This clone has just a few counts. The CDR3 end is not reached by the read, which stops 3 residues before it; the germline J gene fills it in. This chain joins TRBV6-2 or TRBV6-3 and TRBJ2-3; 12 bases map to TRBD1. J was trimmed by 5 bases and V by 5 bases; bases with no gene match: 2. Germline loops: CDR1 MNHEY, CDR2 SVGEGT. The CDR3 has 14 residues. The CDR3 DNA, read in part, is TGTGCCAGCAGTCGGGACAGGGGGCTAGATACG. This encodes CASSRDRGLDT. The entire CDR3 reads CASSRDRGLDTQYF.

This clone was detected a few times. The CDR3 end is not reached by the read, which stops 3 residues before it; the germline J gene fills it in. This chain uses TRBV18 with TRBJ1-6; a possible D gene is TRBD1 (5 bases). Trimming removed 6 bases at V and 8 bases at J, with 8 bases between. This CDR3 is 12 amino acids long. CDR1 and CDR2 from the germline V gene are KGHSH and LQKENI. The CDR3 loop is CASSSQDSPLHF. The CDR3 bases that were read are TGTGCCAGCTCTTCACAGGATTCACCC.

This clone was seen a few times. CDR3 protein: CASSRIAGGPADTQYF. CDR3 DNA, as far as it was read: TGTGCCAGCAGCCGAATAGCGGGGGGGCCCGCAGATACG. The V call is TRBV6-2 or TRBV6-3, the J call TRBJ2-3, with 11 bases identical to TRBD2. The sequenced fragment ends 3 residues before the CDR3 boundary, so the rest is inferred from the germline J gene. The trim removed 6 bases at V and 4 bases at J, leaving 9 bases unmatched. CDR1 and CDR2 from the germline V gene are MNHEY and SVGEGT. The CDR3 is made up of 16 amino acids.

This clone rates as large. The sequence runs out 3 residues before the end of the CDR3; the remainder is reconstructed from the germline J gene. This chain uses TRBV10-3 with TRBJ2-1; 13 bases fit TRBD2. Germline-derived CDR1 and CDR2 are ENHRY and SYGVKD. This CDR3 is built from 16 residues. The V segment lost 4 bases and the J segment 5 bases; nucleotides outside the gene matches: 5. The CDR3 is CAISASGTSGNNEQFF. The CDR3 bases that were read are TGTGCCATCAGTGCGTCCGGGACTAGCGGGAACAATGAG.

Turning to this clone: From the germline J gene comes the end of the CDR3, since the read stops 3 residues before it. The rearrangement uses TRBV7-9 and TRBJ2-3, with D possibly TRBD1 on 6 matching bases. The germline V gene has CDR1 SEHNR and CDR2 FQNEAQ (reference sequence). V shed 5 bases and J shed 0 bases, with 9 bases lying between them. The CDR3 spans 14 residues. The part of the CDR3 DNA that was read is TGTGCCAGCAGCCAAACAGGGAGCACAGATACG. Residues: CASSQTGSTDT. The CDR3, in full, reads CASSQTGSTDTQYF.

This clone turned up a few times. With the read ending 3 residues before the CDR3 end, the germline J gene is used to fill in that end. The chain couples TRBV5-1 to TRBJ2-2, with 7 bases matching TRBD1. The CDR3 has 12 amino acids. Trimming took 5 bases from V and 7 from J; bases not matched to a gene: 2. CDR1 SGHRS and CDR2 YFSETQ come from the germline V gene. The CDR3 region is CASRRDSGELFF. CDR3 DNA, as far as it was read: TGCGCCAGCAGAAGGGACAGCGGGGAG.

By share, this clone counts as large. Read data end 3 residues before the CDR3 end; the end is taken from the germline J gene. The same CDR3 can be traced to other DNA sequences in this sample. V is TRBV27 and J is TRBJ1-5, with D tentatively TRBD1 (5 bases). Trimming stripped 0 bases from V and 7 bases from J, with 10 bases between. CDR3 length equals 14 residues. Germline V lookup: CDR1 MNHEY, CDR2 SMNVEV (reference sequence). CDR3 residues: CASSLSSGVQPQHF. Partial CDR3 DNA: TGTGCCAGCAGTTTATCGTCGGGGGTGCAGCCC.

This clone came up many times. The CDR3 end lies 3 residues beyond the end of the read and is filled in from the germline J gene. V gene TRBV20-1 combines with J gene TRBJ2-3, with 8 bases that match TRBD2. Germline lookup yields CDR1 DFQATT and CDR2 SNEGSKA (reference sequence). The CDR3 runs to 12 residues. V was pared by 1 base and J by 8 bases, with 2 bases of the junction left unmatched. Partial CDR3 DNA: TGCAGTGCTAGAGTCGCGGGGGGTACG. It yields the protein CSARVAGGT. The whole CDR3 is CSARVAGGTQYF.

In its sample, this clone is large. The read is 3 residues too short to cover the CDR3 end, so that end is filled in from the germline J gene. The rearrangement joins TRBV2 to TRBJ1-4; no clear D gene. From germline, CDR1 is SNHLY and CDR2 FYNNEI. V lost 3 bases, J lost 0 bases, and 11 bases lay in between. This CDR3 is 16 amino acids long. CDR3 DNA (partial): TGTGCCAGCAGTGATCCGGTCCAAGCAACTAATGAAAAA. Translation gives CASSDPVQATNEK. The whole CDR3 protein reads CASSDPVQATNEKLFF.

Only a few counts were recorded for this clone. The read comes to an end 3 residues before the CDR3 does, leaving the germline J gene to fill in the end. The chain couples TRBV19 to TRBJ2-7, with 8 bases aligning to TRBD1. V lost 1 base to trimming and J lost 4 bases; unmatched junction nucleotides: 9. Germline-derived CDR1 and CDR2 are LNHDA and SQIVND (reference sequence). This CDR3 is built from 16 residues. The covered CDR3 bases are TGTGCCAGTAGTATAGGGGCAGGGGGCGCAGGATACGAG. This codes for CASSIGAGGAGYE. The full CDR3 sequence reads CASSIGAGGAGYEQYF. The entire variable domain, with the rest obtained from reference TRBV19 and TRBJ2-7, is as follows: DGGITQSPKYLFRKEGQNVTLSCEQNLNHDAMYWYRQDPGQGLRLIYYSQIVNDFQKGDIAEGYSVSREKKESFPLTVTSAQKNPTAFYLCASSIGAGGAGYEQYFGPGTRLTVT.

This clone was observed a handful of times. From the germline J gene comes the end of the CDR3, since the read stops 3 residues before it. The chain couples TRBV7-8 to TRBJ1-4, with 7 bases identical to TRBD1. This CDR3 has 14 amino acids. The V gene's germline CDR1 is SGHVS and CDR2 FQNEAQ. With V trimmed by 3 bases and J by 8 bases, 6 bases remained unmatched. CDR3 bases read: TGTGCCAGCAGCTTTCCAGGGGGAAACGAAAAA. It codes for CASSFPGGNEK. The CDR3 reads in full as CASSFPGGNEKLFF.

This clone was observed a few times. The read is 3 residues too short to cover the CDR3 end, so that end is filled in from the germline J gene. V and J are TRBV11-3 and TRBJ2-7, with D maybe TRBD1 (5 bases). The CDR3 sequence is 15 residues long. Per germline, CDR1 SGHNT and CDR2 YENEEA. Trimming removed 1 base from V and 1 base from J, with 11 bases in between. This chain's CDR3 is CASSLASGWSYEQYF. CDR3 bases read: TGTGCCAGCAGCTTAGCGTCAGGGTGGTCCTACGAG.

This clone counts as large. The part of the CDR3 DNA that was read is TGTGCCATCAGTGAGACAGGGCCACAAGAGACC. Translated: CAISETGPQET. The entire CDR3 protein reads CAISETGPQETQYF. J is TRBJ2-5 and V is TRBV10-3; D is perhaps TRBD1 (6 bases). The read gets to within 3 residues of the CDR3 end, and the germline J gene fills in the rest. The V gene lost 2 bases and the J gene lost 2 bases, with 9 bases spanning the gap. The CDR3 loop spans 14 amino acids. The V gene's germline CDR1 is ENHRY and CDR2 SYGVKD.

On this clone itself: Read data end 3 residues before the CDR3 end; the end is taken from the germline J gene. This sequence joins TRBV13 and TRBJ2-7, with no clear D. The germline V and J ends were trimmed by 5 bases and 2 bases, with 4 bases remaining between them. This CDR3 is built from 11 residues. The germline CDR1 and CDR2 sequences are PRHDT and FYEKMQ (reference sequence). Partial CDR3 DNA: TGTGCCAGCAGCCAAACCTACGAG. This encodes CASSQTYE. The CDR3 in full is CASSQTYEQYF.

This clone has ten or more counts. The CDR3 goes on 3 residues after the read ends, and that part is filled in from the germline J gene. V and J are TRBV18 and TRBJ2-7; 7 bases match TRBD1. The CDR3 contains 16 residues. CDR1 is KGHSH, CDR2 LQKENI, per germline. V was clipped by 6 bases and J by 2 bases; unmatched bases: 13. The DNA read from the CDR3 is TGTGCCAGCTCGCAGGGACAGCCCAAAAAAGCCTACGAG. This codes for CASSQGQPKKAYE. The whole CDR3 protein is CASSQGQPKKAYEQYF.

This clone was seen only a few times. CDR3 loop: CASSPLEAGAGYTF. CDR3 bases read: TGTGCCAGCTCACCACTCGAAGCGGGGGCTGGC. V usage is TRBV18 and J usage is TRBJ1-2, with D maybe TRBD1 (6 bases). The read halts 3 residues ahead of the CDR3 end, with the missing end drawn from the germline J gene. The V end lost 1 base, the J end lost 7 bases, and 13 bases lay between the germline ends. The CDR3 length is 14 residues. The germline V gene has CDR1 KGHSH and CDR2 LQKENI. Together with reference TRBV18 and TRBJ1-2, the CDR3 gives the full variable domain: NAGVMQNPRHLVRRRGQEARLRCSPMKGHSHVYWYRQLPEEGLKFMVYLQKENIIDESGMPKERFSAEFPKEGPSILRIQQVVRGDSAAYFCASSPLEAGAGYTFGSGTRLTVV.

By share, this clone counts as medium-sized. The CDR3 goes on 3 residues after the read ends, and that part is filled in from the germline J gene. The chain links TRBV5-4 to TRBJ1-2; D possibly corresponds to TRBD1 (5 bases). The CDR3 has 12 amino acids. Germline assignment: CDR1 SGHNT and CDR2 YYREEE (reference sequence). The CDR3 reads CASSYQGNGYTF. Partial CDR3 DNA: TGTGCCAGCAGTTACCAGGGTAACGGC.

In this sample, this clone turned up a few times. The CDR3 is cut off 3 residues early in the read; its end comes from the germline J gene. J is TRBJ1-1 and V is TRBV7-9, with TRBD1 matching 7 bases. The J segment lost 4 bases and the V segment lost 5 bases, leaving 7 bases of the junction unmatched. The CDR3 consists of 14 residues. Germline V gene lookup returns CDR1 SEHNR and CDR2 FQNEAQ (reference sequence). This CDR3 is CASSQQGRATEAFF. The sequenced part of the CDR3 DNA is TGTGCCAGCAGCCAACAGGGGAGGGCCACTGAA.

This clone occurred a few times. Read sequence stops 3 residues before the CDR3 end, and the germline J gene provides the missing end. Other DNA sequences of this sample code for an identical CDR3. The chain combines TRBV6-2 or TRBV6-3 with TRBJ2-1; 7 bases agree with TRBD2. This CDR3 comprises 15 residues. The junction had 3 bases not matched to a gene; V was cut back by 1 base and J by 3 bases. Germline lookup yields CDR1 MNHEY and CDR2 SVGEGT. CDR3 bases read: TGTGCCAGCAGTTACTTGGGGGGGGACTACAATGAG. This translates into CASSYLGGDYNE. The entire CDR3 reads CASSYLGGDYNEQFF.